These T cell receptor beta chains were read from a single sample in a study of radiation and T cells in renal cell carcinoma. The data were produced by immunoSEQ multiplex PCR, yet TCRdb's version contains in-frame clones alone and is incomplete. The repertoire consists of about 78,000 clones, with roughly nine tenths occurring once and the leading ten covering 5% to 7.5%. Sequences were derived from blood, sampled from a patient whose treatment included radiotherapy and nephrectomy. Receptors were obtained from a woman aged 70-85 years with renal cell carcinoma. Each CDR3 is given without its conserved first and last residue. Rows may omit the clone size; those that give it use once, few, many or a size class.

>NA|TRBV5-1
ASSRTGTRETQY
>NA|TRBV9
ASTGPDRGIGEQF
>NA|TRBV6-1
ASFTRPPPWTEAF
>NA|TRBV7-2
ASSLGGQLYGYT
>NA|TRBV7-8
ASSSSTGYTEAF
>NA|TRBV7-9
ASSLATGGSSPLH
>once|TRBV4-3
ASSLGGPGTGELF
>NA|TRBV13
ASSMRDLPYEQY
>NA|TRBV5-4
ASSFAGGGFEQY
>NA|TRBV6-1
ASSRGTGVTYEQY
>NA|TRBV18
ASSPETGVTVNTEAF
>NA|TRBV28
ASSPGTGGTEAF
>NA|TRBV28
ASSLSGTQETQY
>few|TRBV6-6
ASSPDLSGNTIY
>NA|TRBV10-3
AIRADSNYGYT
>few|TRBV6-1
ASRYSMNTEAF
>once|TRBV5-8
ASRGQGLANEKLF
>NA|TRBV2
ASSERVVPSSYNEQF
>NA|TRBV6-6
ASSHSGDGTGELF
>NA|TRBV7-2
ASSLRGFRETQY
>NA|TRBV2
ASRSGTSGGTSTDTQY
>NA|TRBV4-2
ASSQDRDGRSYEQY
>NA|TRBV7-6
ASGGGTEAF
>NA|TRBV6-5
ASSYRGRKTQY
>NA|TRBV30
AWRGGPQGEKLF
>NA|TRBV6-5
ASSLDRVVHEQY
>few|TRBV7-9
ASSSFPRGQGSGETQY
>NA|TRBV19
ASIGVSTEAF
>NA|TRBV19
ASSISTEQF
>NA|TRBV30
AWSAKGEKLF
>NA|TRBV10-3
AIRPGLVVSTDTQY
>NA|TRBV5-1
ASRGLAAPSTDTQY
>NA|TRBV25-1
ASSQNQPQH
>NA|TRBV5-1
ASSLLVGPNQPQH
>NA|TRBV14
ASSPAGYNSPLH
>NA|TRBV11-3
ASSLVGQSHEQY
>NA|TRBV6-1
ASSEKIGSNQPQH
>NA|TRBV7-9
ATDHFLQGNEQF
>NA|TRBV6-1
ASSEADRTGQPQH
>NA|TRBV6-5
ASRGAQVGVYEQY
>NA|TRBV9
ARGKAGTGKSNQPQH
>NA|TRBV29-1
SWGAGETQY
>NA|TRBV6-6
ASSYSGSNYGYT
>NA|TRBV7-2
ASSSEIVSGSNEQF
>NA|TRBV29-1
SVARTVSTEAF